This T cell receptor (beta chain) was profiled in a study of blood T cells in healthy people across ages. Overall study results and limits: Roughly linearly, TCR beta diversity per million T cells fell as age increased.

PCR was performed a second time for about 6 to 12 cycles using a sample-barcoded 5' primer and a J-beta primer mix. One entry per CDR3 protein, called by TCRdb with MiXCR from the 5' RACE reads. The sample records some 790,000 distinct CDR3 sequences, 29% being singletons. Donor samples were obtained from healthy Caucasian individuals from Russia, aged about 6 to 100. This clonotype was found a few times. Its antigen is undetermined. This CDR3 region has 18 residues. V was pared by 4 bases and J by 4 bases, with 13 bases of the junction left unmatched. From germline, CDR1 is SGHTA and CDR2 FQGNSA. Source material: blood. The sequence came from a woman older than 75 in good health. The chain employs TRBV7-2 and TRBJ1-6; 7 bases are a match to TRBD1. The CDR3 sequence is CASSSQHAGQYYNSPLHF. As DNA, the CDR3 is TGTGCCAGCAGCTCCCAGCACGCGGGACAGTATTATAATTCACCCCTCCACTTT.